The 7 T cell receptor beta chains below come from one sample, sequenced in a study of shared clonotypes between healthy human individuals. Sequencing used immunoSEQ multiplex PCR; TCRdb keeps in-frame clones, though not all of them. The sample contains about 480,000 clones, 60% to 85% of which appear only once. The sample consisted of PBMCs. The receptor set was obtained from a woman between 40 and 55 years old in good health. Some clones in this sample may be carry-over from other donors' samples.

This chain's CDR3 is CASSAIQGAGEKLFF. The CDR3 DNA is TGTGCCAGCAGCGCGATACAGGGGGCTGGGGAAAAACTGTTTTTT. The V gene is TRBV7-9, the J gene TRBJ1-4; 9 bases are shared with TRBD1. V lost 5 bases, J lost 8 bases, and 9 bases stayed unmatched. The CDR3 runs 15 residues. Germline V gene data show CDR1 as SEHNR and CDR2 as FQNEAQ (reference sequence). Full variable domain (missing parts from reference TRBV7-9 and TRBJ1-4): DTGVSQNPRHKITKRGQNVTFRCDPISEHNRLYWYRQTLGQGPEFLTYFQNEAQLEKSRLLSDRFSAERPKGSFSTLEIQRTEQGDSAMYLCASSAIQGAGEKLFFGSGTQLSVL.

At least ten counts were recorded for this clone. This chain links TRBV19 with TRBJ1-2; 8 bases are shared with TRBD1. Germline loops: CDR1 LNHDA, CDR2 SQIVND (reference sequence). With 5 bases clipped from V and 7 bases from J, the junction kept 9 bases outside the gene matches. The CDR3 is 14 residues long. The CDR3 spells CASSWGGQGLGYTF. The CDR3 DNA sequence: TGTGCCAGTAGTTGGGGCGGACAGGGACTTGGCTACACCTTC. The whole variable domain, remainder taken from reference TRBV19 and TRBJ1-2, is DGGITQSPKYLFRKEGQNVTLSCEQNLNHDAMYWYRQDPGQGLRLIYYSQIVNDFQKGDIAEGYSVSREKKESFPLTVTSAQKNPTAFYLCASSWGGQGLGYTFGSGTRLTVV.

The CDR3 here is CASSSNPGTGKNIQYF. The CDR3 region has the DNA TGTGCCAGCAGCTCTAACCCAGGGACAGGGAAAAACATTCAGTACTTC. The rearrangement uses TRBV7-3 and TRBJ2-4; TRBD1 aligns across 9 bases. Germline lookup yields CDR1 SGHTA and CDR2 FQGTGA. The CDR3 is made up of 16 amino acids. V was pared by 4 bases and J by 4 bases, with 8 bases of the junction left unmatched. The full variable domain, with the rest looked up from reference TRBV7-3 and TRBJ2-4, is GAGVSQTPSNKVTEKGKYVELRCDPISGHTALYWYRQSLGQGPEFLIYFQGTGAADDSGLPNDRFFAVRPEGSVSTLKIQRTERGDSAVYLCASSSNPGTGKNIQYFGAGTRLSVL.

The genes are TRBV5-1 and TRBJ2-7, with D uncertain. This CDR3 spans 14 amino acids. Germline values: CDR1 SGHRS, CDR2 YFSETQ. The V end lost 4 bases, the J end lost 3 bases, and 14 bases lay between the germline ends. The CDR3 DNA sequence: TGCGCCAGCAGCCCTCAACATAACAACTACGAGCAGTACTTC. It translates to CASSPQHNNYEQYF.

The chain is built from TRBV18 and TRBJ1-5; a weak D match, TRBD1 (5 bases). The CDR3 spans 14 residues. The V and J ends lost 4 bases and 4 bases respectively, with 11 bases between them. Per germline, CDR1 KGHSH and CDR2 LQKENI. The CDR3 DNA follows: TGTGCCAGCTCACAACTCACAGGTAATCAGCCCCAGCATTTT. Its protein is CASSQLTGNQPQHF. Filled out from reference TRBV18 and TRBJ1-5, the complete variable domain reads NAGVMQNPRHLVRRRGQEARLRCSPMKGHSHVYWYRQLPEEGLKFMVYLQKENIIDESGMPKERFSAEFPKEGPSILRIQQVVRGDSAAYFCASSQLTGNQPQHFGDGTRLSIL.

This clone was counted a few times. The V call is TRBV6-6, the J call TRBJ2-7, with 11 bases lining up with TRBD1. The CDR3 contains 15 residues. The V gene end was trimmed by 5 bases and the J gene end by 4 bases; junction bases not matched to a gene: 7. In germline, CDR1 is MNHNY, CDR2 SVGAGI (reference sequence). CDR3 in amino acids: CASSLPGQGVYEQYF. The CDR3 DNA is TGTGCCAGCAGTCTACCGGGACAGGGGGTTTACGAGCAGTACTTC.

The chain couples TRBV6-1 to TRBJ1-2; D remains ambiguous. Germline V gene data show CDR1 as MNHNS and CDR2 as SASEGT. The length of the CDR3 is 13 residues. V was trimmed by 7 bases and J by 4 bases, leaving 13 bases between them. CDR3 sequence reads: CASTQNRIYGYTF. CDR3 nucleotide sequence: TGTGCCAGCACCCAGAACAGAATCTATGGCTACACCTTC.